Described below is a single TCR beta chain sequence and its context. The germline CDR1 and CDR2 sequences are SQVTM and ANQGSEA. Trimming removed 7 bases from V and 5 bases from J; junction bases left unmatched: 6. CDR3 size: 12 residues. As handled by the study authors: How many nucleated cells were present was estimated from reference gene primer amplification. Sequenced by immunoSEQ multiplex PCR; TCRdb stores in-frame clones only, minus some. D and trimming come from the DNA, and the V and J calls and clone size come from that table. Of more than 300,000 clones detected, 90% to 95% appear once; the ten largest clones hold about 4%. This specimen comes from a study of blood T cell repertoires in COVID-19. Study context: Both acute and convalescent COVID-19 samples were obtained from the United States, Italy and Spain. T cells, B-cell-depleted T cells, or PBMCs provided the cDNA or gDNA that served as material.

The chain carries TRBV29-1 and TRBJ2-3; TRBD1 matches at 7 bases. The sequence derives from a woman in her 30s who had been exposed to COVID-19. Sequenced: PBMCs or T cells enriched from blood (not recorded which). As DNA, the CDR3 is TGCAGCGCCGGTGCAGGGGGAGATACGCAGTATTTT. As protein: CSAGAGGDTQYF.